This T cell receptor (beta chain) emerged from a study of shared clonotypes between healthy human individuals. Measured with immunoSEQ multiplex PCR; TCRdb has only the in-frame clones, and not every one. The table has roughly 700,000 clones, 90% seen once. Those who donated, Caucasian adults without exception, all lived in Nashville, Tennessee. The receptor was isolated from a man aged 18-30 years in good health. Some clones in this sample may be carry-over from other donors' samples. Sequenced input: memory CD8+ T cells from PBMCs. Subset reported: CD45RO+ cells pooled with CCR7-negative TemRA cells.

The CDR3 is CSSAPRGTRTSYNEQFF. The DNA for the CDR3 is TGCAGCTCCGCCCCTCGGGGAACCCGAACCTCCTACAATGAGCAGTTCTTC. J is TRBJ2-1 and V is TRBV29-1; D may be TRBD2 (5 bases). There are 17 residues in the CDR3. CDR1 and CDR2 (germline): SQVTM, ANQGSEA. The V gene lost 8 bases and the J gene lost 0 bases, with 23 bases spanning the gap.